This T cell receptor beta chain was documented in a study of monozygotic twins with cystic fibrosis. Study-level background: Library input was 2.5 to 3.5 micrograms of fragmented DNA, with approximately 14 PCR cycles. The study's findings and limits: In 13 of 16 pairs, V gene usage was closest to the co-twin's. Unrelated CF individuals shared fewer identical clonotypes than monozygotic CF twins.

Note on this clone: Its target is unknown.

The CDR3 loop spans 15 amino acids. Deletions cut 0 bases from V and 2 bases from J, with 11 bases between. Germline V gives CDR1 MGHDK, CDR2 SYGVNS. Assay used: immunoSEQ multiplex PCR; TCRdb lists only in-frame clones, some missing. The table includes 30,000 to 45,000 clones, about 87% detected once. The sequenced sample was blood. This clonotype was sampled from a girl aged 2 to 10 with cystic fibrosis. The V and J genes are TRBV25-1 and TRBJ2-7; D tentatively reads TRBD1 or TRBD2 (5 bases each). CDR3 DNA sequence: TGTGCCAGCAGTGAATACTACGGGACCACCTACGAGCAGTACTTC. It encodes CASSEYYGTTYEQYF.